The 31 T cell receptor beta chains given below trace back to one sample, sequenced in a study of T cell responses to AZD1222 COVID-19 vaccine. Clones were read by immunoSEQ multiplex PCR, and TCRdb kept only the in-frame ones, dropping some. The table lists some 130,000 clones, more than 85% of them singletons. The starting material was peripheral blood, obtained 28 days after the second AZD1222 dose. The receptors come from an adult who received the AZD1222 COVID-19 vaccine.

This sequence joins TRBV18 and TRBJ2-5, with D possibly matching TRBD1 (5 bases). This CDR3 region has 16 residues. Per germline, CDR1 KGHSH and CDR2 LQKENI. With 3 bases removed from V and 4 bases from J, the gap between germline ends came to 18 bases. The CDR3 nucleotides are TGTGCCAGCTCACCGCTCAAGTCTTTGGGGCCAGAGACCCAGTACTTC. It specifies CASSPLKSLGPETQYF.

This sequence joins TRBV2 and TRBJ2-5; 9 nucleotides align to TRBD1. V dropped 7 bases and J dropped 5; count of bases not matched to a gene: 11. The CDR3 runs to 15 residues. Germline CDR1 reads SNHLY; CDR2 reads FYNNEI. The CDR3 protein is CASTVTGGAWETQYF. The CDR3 DNA follows: TGTGCCAGCACCGTAACAGGGGGCGCGTGGGAGACCCAGTACTTC.

This chain links TRBV7-8 with TRBJ2-2; weak D call: TRBD1 (6 bases). Germline loops: CDR1 SGHVS, CDR2 FQNEAQ. The length of the CDR3 is 15 residues. V lost 8 bases, J lost 4 bases, and 17 bases lay in between. The CDR3 DNA reads TGTGCCAGCTTAAGTATGGGGGCGGGCACCGGGGAGCTGTTTTTT. Its translation: CASLSMGAGTGELFF.

Only a few counts were recorded for this clone. V and J are TRBV7-8 and TRBJ1-2, with D unclear. The CDR3 totals 15 residues. Germline CDR1 SGHVS, CDR2 FQNEAQ. V gave up 5 bases and J gave up 2 bases, with 15 bases separating them. In nucleotides, the CDR3 is TGTGCCAGCAGCATTTCGACGGGCACCAACTATGGCTACACCTTC. Its protein product is CASSISTGTNYGYTF. Using reference TRBV7-8 and TRBJ1-2 for the parts outside the CDR3, the full variable domain is GAGVSQSPRYKVAKRGQDVALRCDPISGHVSLFWYQQALGQGPEFLTYFQNEAQLDKSGLPSDRFFAERPEGSVSTLKIQRTQQEDSAVYLCASSISTGTNYGYTFGSGTRLTVV.

The chain employs TRBV6-5 and TRBJ2-7; 7 bases align to TRBD1. Germline CDR1 MNHEY, CDR2 SVGAGI. After removal of 8 bases from V and 5 bases from J, the junction contained 12 bases not matched to a gene. The CDR3 length is 14 residues. CDR3 in DNA: TGTGCCAGCCTGCAGGGGACAGTGCGACACGAGCAGTACTTC. Translated, it gives CASLQGTVRHEQYF.

This sequence joins TRBV7-8 and TRBJ2-3; D might be TRBD1 or TRBD2, each matching 7 bases. The CDR3 consists of 14 residues. The germline V and J ends were trimmed by 11 bases and 0 bases, with 15 bases remaining between them. Looked up from germline, CDR1 is SGHVS and CDR2 is FQNEAQ. The CDR3 DNA is TGTGCCTCAGCGGGACAGCCTAGCACAGATACGCAGTATTTT. Protein: CASAGQPSTDTQYF.

This sequence joins TRBV19 and TRBJ1-6; no firm D call. The CDR3 loop spans 14 amino acids. Trimming took off 3 bases at V and 6 bases at J, with 9 bases between the two ends. Germline CDR1 is LNHDA and CDR2 is SQIVND (reference sequence). CDR3 nucleotides: TGTGCCAGTAGTATTGCCAGTTTTAATTCACCCCTCCACTTT. Its translation is CASSIASFNSPLHF. Full variable domain (remainder filled in from reference TRBV19 and TRBJ1-6): DGGITQSPKYLFRKEGQNVTLSCEQNLNHDAMYWYRQDPGQGLRLIYYSQIVNDFQKGDIAEGYSVSREKKESFPLTVTSAQKNPTAFYLCASSIASFNSPLHFGNGTRLTVT.

The V call is TRBV6-1, the J call TRBJ2-7; D might be TRBD1 (5 bases). CDR3 length: 13 residues. In germline, CDR1 is MNHNS, CDR2 SASEGT. Trimming shortened V by 6 bases and J by 3 bases, and 12 bases separated the two germline ends. CDR3 loop: CASSATEIYEQYF. CDR3 DNA: TGTGCCAGCAGCGCGACAGAGATCTACGAGCAGTACTTC.

The V call is TRBV10-3, the J call TRBJ2-1, with 8 bases that match TRBD2. Germline values: CDR1 ENHRY, CDR2 SYGVKD. The CDR3 runs to 13 residues. V lost 9 bases to trimming and J lost 7 bases; unmatched junction nucleotides: 8. Written as DNA, the CDR3 is TGTGCCATGGGGACTAGGGAAGGGAATGAGCAGTTCTTC. Protein product: CAMGTREGNEQFF.

J is TRBJ2-5 and V is TRBV9; TRBD2 aligns across 8 bases. The CDR3 extends over 15 amino acids. Trimming took 6 bases from V and 1 from J; bases not matched to a gene: 8. Germline V CDR1 and CDR2: SGDLS, YYNGEE. The CDR3 is CASNPSGGVQETQYF. The CDR3 DNA sequence: TGTGCCAGCAACCCGTCGGGAGGGGTCCAAGAGACCCAGTACTTC.

This clone was seen a single time. This chain joins TRBV4-1 and TRBJ1-2, with D possibly TRBD1 on 5 matching bases. The ends were cut back, 2 bases at V and 4 bases at J, with 14 bases in the middle. The CDR3 sequence is 15 residues long. Per germline, CDR1 MGHRA and CDR2 YSYEKL. The chain's CDR3 is CASSQFGTQLYGYTF. The CDR3 bases are TGCGCCAGCAGCCAATTCGGGACTCAACTCTATGGCTACACCTTC.

The V and J genes are TRBV3-1 (or the pseudogene TRBV3-2) and TRBJ2-5; no definite D call. The CDR3 length is 16 residues. The ends were cut back, 0 bases at V and 3 bases at J, with 14 bases in the middle. CDR1 and CDR2 from the germline V gene are LGHDT and YNNKEL (reference sequence). In DNA, the CDR3 is TGTGCCAGCAGCCAAGATCAAAGGCAGGATAAAGAGACCCAGTACTTC. It codes for CASSQDQRQDKETQYF.

The chain is built from TRBV5-1 and TRBJ1-4, with D hard to call. This CDR3 region has 15 residues. From germline, CDR1 is SGHRS and CDR2 YFSETQ. Trimming took off 2 bases at V and 4 bases at J, with 12 bases between the two ends. Here the CDR3 reads CASSFRGGFNEKLFF. In DNA, the CDR3 is TGCGCCAGCAGCTTCCGCGGTGGCTTTAATGAAAAACTGTTTTTT.

This sequence joins TRBV7-9 and TRBJ2-1; D is unclear. The germline V gene encodes CDR1 SEHNR and CDR2 FQNEAQ (reference sequence). V gave up 6 bases and J gave up 1 base, with 19 bases separating them. The CDR3 is 17 residues long. Here the CDR3 DNA reads TGTGCCAGCAGACCACCTTTTGGGCTAGATTCCTACAATGAGCAGTTCTTC. This translates into CASRPPFGLDSYNEQFF.

The rearrangement links TRBV3-1 (or the pseudogene TRBV3-2) to TRBJ2-1; D is uncertain. CDR1 is LGHDT and CDR2 is YNNKEL in the germline V gene (reference sequence). V was trimmed by 1 base and J by 2 bases, leaving 9 bases between them. The CDR3 spans 15 residues. CDR3 region: CASSQGPVPYNEQFF. CDR3 in DNA: TGTGCCAGCAGCCAAGGTCCCGTCCCCTACAATGAGCAGTTCTTC.

This clone appeared a few times. The chain has TRBV6-5 and TRBJ2-7; 9 nucleotides match TRBD1. V trimming: 6 bases; J trimming: 7 bases; junction bases outside the gene matches: 7. This CDR3 contains 13 residues. Germline CDR1 is MNHEY and CDR2 is SVGAGI. The CDR3 region is CASRQGAKGEQYF. As DNA, the CDR3 is TGTGCCAGCAGACAGGGGGCAAAAGGAGAGCAGTACTTC.

This chain connects TRBV9 to TRBJ2-2; perhaps TRBD1 as D (6 bases). From germline, CDR1 is SGDLS and CDR2 YYNGEE. Between the trimmed V and J ends, which lost 5 bases and 0 bases, there was a span of 8 bases. There are 14 residues in the CDR3. CDR3 sequence (DNA): TGTGCCAGCAGGAGGACAGCGAACACCGGGGAGCTGTTTTTT. Translated, it gives CASRRTANTGELFF.

The V call is TRBV19, the J call TRBJ1-5; perhaps TRBD1 as D (5 bases). The V and J ends lost 5 bases and 1 base respectively, with 15 bases between them. The CDR3 runs 16 residues. Germline CDR1 reads LNHDA; CDR2 reads SQIVND (reference sequence). The DNA for the CDR3 is TGTGCCAGTAGTGCCCGAAGGACACCCAGCAATCAGCCCCAGCATTTT. As protein: CASSARRTPSNQPQHF.

V usage is TRBV2 and J usage is TRBJ1-1; unclear D gene. The length of the CDR3 is 14 residues. The germline V gene encodes CDR1 SNHLY and CDR2 FYNNEI. V lost 10 bases, J lost 1 base, and 16 bases lay in between. The DNA of the CDR3 is TGTGCCATACCTAAAGGGAGCCGGAACACTGAAGCTTTCTTT. Translated, it gives CAIPKGSRNTEAFF.

This chain joins TRBV7-9 and TRBJ1-2; possibly TRBD1 for D (6 bases). Per the germline V gene, CDR1 is SEHNR and CDR2 is FQNEAQ (reference sequence). The CDR3 spans 12 residues. Trimming cost V 7 bases and J 7 bases, with 13 bases left between them. This CDR3 is CASTSGGPGYTF. The CDR3 region has the DNA TGTGCCAGCACCTCGGGGGGGCCTGGCTACACCTTC.

This clone was seen just once. The rearrangement joins TRBV6-5 to TRBJ2-2, with 10 bases identical to TRBD1. The CDR3 spans 16 residues. The V segment lost 0 bases and the J segment 7 bases; nucleotides outside the gene matches: 5. Germline-derived CDR1 and CDR2 are MNHEY and SVGAGI. CDR3 loop: CASSYSDRGYGGELFF. The CDR3 DNA follows: TGTGCCAGCAGTTACTCGGACAGGGGGTATGGCGGGGAGCTGTTTTTT.

This clone has only one observation. The chain is built from TRBV6-2 or TRBV6-3 and TRBJ2-2; possible D gene TRBD2, 5 bases. In germline, CDR1 is MNHEY, CDR2 SVGEGT. V was pared by 6 bases and J by 3 bases, with 14 bases between. This CDR3 is built from 15 residues. The CDR3: CASSPHVGDTGELFF. DNA of the CDR3: TGTGCCAGCAGCCCCCATGTCGGGGACACCGGGGAGCTGTTTTTT.

The chain links TRBV6-5 to TRBJ2-7; no reliable D call. Germline CDR1 MNHEY, CDR2 SVGAGI. The CDR3 loop spans 13 amino acids. V gave up 2 bases and J gave up 1 base, with 6 bases separating them. DNA of the CDR3: TGTGCCAGCAGTTACCCCCTTTCCTACGAGCAGTACGTC. Translated, it gives CASSYPLSYEQYV.

The chain links TRBV19 to TRBJ1-5; TRBD1 agrees at 9 bases. Trimming took 4 bases from V and 5 from J; bases not matched to a gene: 3. The germline V gene has CDR1 LNHDA and CDR2 SQIVND (reference sequence). CDR3 size: 14 residues. CDR3 DNA sequence: TGTGCCAGTAGTACAACAGGGGGCTATCAGCCCCAGCATTTT. This translates into CASSTTGGYQPQHF.

V usage is TRBV24-1 and J usage is TRBJ2-2; D is ambiguous. The V gene's germline CDR1 is KGHDR and CDR2 SFDVKD. With 4 bases removed from V and 5 bases from J, the gap between germline ends came to 19 bases. CDR3 size: 17 residues. As DNA, the CDR3 is TGTGCCACCAGTGACCCCAGTAGGCAGAAAGTGACCGGGGAGCTGTTTTTT. Translated: CATSDPSRQKVTGELFF.

The CDR3 sequence is CASSIGDGGRGYTF. CDR3 in DNA: TGTGCCAGTAGTATAGGCGACGGTGGAAGAGGCTACACCTTC. V usage is TRBV19 and J usage is TRBJ1-2, with no clear D. Trimming removed 1 base at V and 8 bases at J, with 14 bases between. Germline V CDR1 and CDR2: LNHDA, SQIVND (reference sequence). The CDR3 is 14 amino acids.

This clone was seen a single time. The gene calls are TRBV5-1 and TRBJ1-6; no definite D call. Per the germline V gene, CDR1 is SGHRS and CDR2 is YFSETQ. The CDR3 loop spans 16 amino acids. Trimming took off 0 bases at V and 0 bases at J, with 7 bases between the two ends. The CDR3 nucleotides read TGCGCCAGCAGCTTGGGTCCGAGCTCCTATAATTCACCCCTCCACTTT. Encoded protein: CASSLGPSSYNSPLHF.

The genes are TRBV19 and TRBJ1-1; weak D call: TRBD1 (5 bases). With 5 bases removed from V and 10 bases from J, the gap between germline ends came to 17 bases. This CDR3 contains 13 residues. CDR1 is LNHDA and CDR2 is SQIVND in the germline V gene (reference sequence). CDR3 loop: CASSHRDPRGAFF. The CDR3 nucleotides are TGTGCCAGTAGTCACCGGGACCCCCGGGGAGCTTTCTTT.

This clone was seen just once. The chain recombines TRBV30 with TRBJ1-2; weak D call: TRBD1 (5 bases). Trimming took 2 bases from V and 7 from J, leaving 11 bases between them. CDR1 and CDR2 (germline): GTSNPN, SVGIG (reference sequence). The CDR3 is made up of 12 amino acids. This CDR3 is CAWSIRAGGYTF. The CDR3 bases are TGTGCCTGGAGTATCAGGGCGGGTGGCTACACCTTC.

This rearrangement joins TRBV29-1 to TRBJ2-5; a possible D gene is TRBD1 (6 bases). Trimming took 5 bases from V and 4 from J, leaving 11 bases between them. The CDR3 extends over 12 amino acids. The germline gives CDR1 SQVTM, CDR2 ANQGSEA. Here the CDR3 DNA reads TGCAGCGTTTCGGACAGCCGAGAGACCCAGTACTTC. This codes for CSVSDSRETQYF.

The chain couples TRBV10-3 to TRBJ2-1, with 8 bases fitting TRBD2. Germline trimming cut 10 bases from V and 3 bases from J; bases unmatched to any gene: 8. The CDR3 consists of 14 residues. Germline CDR1 ENHRY, CDR2 SYGVKD. The DNA of the CDR3 is TGTGCCACCGTAGCGGGGACATACTACAATGAGCAGTTCTTC. This sequence encodes CATVAGTYYNEQFF.